These 32 T cell receptor beta chains share one sample of origin, sequenced in a study of spatial heterogeneity in lung cancer (dated by TCRdb to between 2018 and 2021). The library was obtained by 5' RACE. Sequenced on a NextSeq 500. TCRdb reprocessing: public reads trimmed at Q25 with fastp, clones called with MiXCR, in-frame beta chains kept. Duplicate CDR3 protein sequences are folded into a single record with the most common DNA and genes. The sample table lists about 16,000 distinct CDR3 sequences, approximately 6.8% of them with a count of one. The ten largest clonotypes hold roughly a quarter of the sample. Reading the label with the study, this specimen's time point is: blood at routine non-recurrence follow-up after resection. The specimen was PBMCs, collected at follow-up. Source of these receptors: a male donor with early-stage non-small cell lung cancer.

This clonotype came up many times. The chain has TRBV12-3 or TRBV12-4 and TRBJ1-5; D is unresolved. The germline V and J ends were trimmed by 2 bases and 6 bases, with 5 bases remaining between them. The CDR3 length is 12 residues. CDR3 in amino acids: CASSLLSQPQHF. The CDR3 DNA follows: TGTGCCAGCAGTTTATTGTCTCAGCCCCAGCATTTT.

This clonotype is medium-sized (0.01 to 0.1%) in the sample. The junction does not match germline at one end; this may be a read error. This chain connects TRBV20-1 to TRBJ2-7, with D possibly being TRBD1 or TRBD2 (6 bases each). Per the germline V gene, CDR1 is DFQATT and CDR2 is SNEGSKA (reference sequence). The CDR3 has 12 residues. The CDR3 reads CSARGGHGEQYF. The CDR3 DNA reads as TGCAGTGCCAGAGGGGGGCACGGGGAGCAGTACTTC.

Ten or more counts support this clonotype. The chain carries TRBV6-2 or TRBV6-3 and TRBJ1-5; D gene unclear. Germline lookup yields CDR1 MNHEY and CDR2 SVGEGT. V lost 6 bases to trimming and J lost 2 bases, with 8 bases between them. The CDR3 contains 13 residues. The CDR3 here is CASRSPGNQPQHF. CDR3 nucleotides: TGTGCCAGCAGATCCCCCGGCAATCAGCCCCAGCATTTT.

There are many counts of this clonotype. CDR3 sequence (DNA): TGTGCCAGCAGCTTAGCGCTTGGCCCCAATCAGCCCCAGCATTTT. It codes for CASSLALGPNQPQHF. The chain carries TRBV7-9 and TRBJ1-5; D call uncertain. Trimming shortened V by 0 bases and J by 3 bases, and 9 bases separated the two germline ends. The CDR3 consists of 15 residues. CDR1 and CDR2 (germline): SEHNR, FQNEAQ (reference sequence).

This clonotype was counted at least ten times. The rearrangement joins TRBV9 to TRBJ2-1, with D perhaps being TRBD1 or TRBD2 (5 bases each). Per germline, CDR1 SGDLS and CDR2 YYNGEE. This CDR3 has 16 amino acids. Trimming removed 4 bases from V and 3 bases from J, with 17 bases in between. CDR3: CASSRGSSDSYNEQFF. CDR3 DNA sequence: TGTGCCAGCAGCCGGGGTTCTAGTGACAGCTACAATGAGCAGTTCTTC. The whole variable domain, filled in from reference TRBV9 and TRBJ2-1, reads DSGVTQTPKHLITATGQRVTLRCSPRSGDLSVYWYQQSLDQGLQFLIQYYNGEERAKGNILERFSAQQFPDLHSELNLSSLELGDSALYFCASSRGSSDSYNEQFFGPGTRLTVL.

By its share, this clonotype is medium-sized. The chain is built from TRBV4-2 and TRBJ1-5; a weak D match, TRBD1 (5 bases). Per germline, CDR1 LGHNA and CDR2 YNFKEQ. V was pared by 0 bases and J by 5 bases, with 8 bases between. The CDR3 is 14 amino acids. CDR3 nucleotide sequence: TGTGCCAGCAGCCAAGAAGCGGGGCATCAGCCCCAGCATTTT. Its translation is CASSQEAGHQPQHF.

At least ten counts were recorded for this clonotype. The CDR3 spells CATLPWGGLGAKNIQYF. CDR3 in DNA: TGTGCCACCCTCCCCTGGGGGGGACTGGGGGCCAAAAACATTCAGTACTTC. V and J are TRBV28 and TRBJ2-4; 7 nucleotides line up with TRBD2. CDR1 MDHEN and CDR2 SYDVKM come from the germline V gene. V lost 10 bases, J lost 1 base, and 16 bases stayed unmatched. This CDR3 spans 17 amino acids.

This clonotype is termed medium-sized. The chain recombines TRBV5-6 with TRBJ1-2; tentative D call: TRBD1 (6 bases). Germline values: CDR1 SGHDT, CDR2 YYEEEE. Trimming shortened V by 2 bases and J by 2 bases, and 10 bases separated the two germline ends. The CDR3 spans 14 residues. The CDR3 region is CASSLPGQNYGYTF. CDR3 nucleotides: TGTGCCAGCAGCTTACCGGGACAAAACTATGGCTACACCTTC.

In its sample, this clonotype was seen many times. The chain combines TRBV9 with TRBJ1-1, with D tentatively TRBD1 (6 bases). Germline V gene data show CDR1 as SGDLS and CDR2 as YYNGEE. The CDR3 length is 13 residues. V lost 2 bases and J 4 bases, leaving 9 bases between the germline ends. CDR3 amino acids: CASSVGAGTEAFF. As DNA, the CDR3 is TGTGCCAGCAGCGTGGGGGCAGGCACTGAAGCTTTCTTT.

This clonotype was found many times. This chain uses TRBV28 with TRBJ2-3; no definite D call. The V and J ends lost 3 bases and 2 bases respectively, with 15 bases between them. CDR3 length: 16 residues. CDR1 is MDHEN and CDR2 is SYDVKM in the germline V gene. The CDR3 spells CASSFWSRVNTDTQYF. The CDR3 nucleotides read TGTGCCAGCAGTTTTTGGAGCCGGGTCAACACAGATACGCAGTATTTT.

This clonotype was found many times. This chain uses TRBV27 with TRBJ1-4; a weak D match, TRBD1 (6 bases). V lost 3 bases, J lost 8 bases, and 10 bases lay in between. CDR1 is MNHEY and CDR2 is SMNVEV in the germline V gene (reference sequence). The CDR3 extends over 13 amino acids. The CDR3 coding sequence is TGTGCCAGCAGTTTCCAACAGGGAGAAAAACTGTTTTTT. The encoded protein is CASSFQQGEKLFF.

This clonotype was observed many times. The chain recombines TRBV6-2 or TRBV6-3 with TRBJ2-1, with TRBD2 matching 12 bases. The junction had 13 bases not matched to a gene; V was cut back by 6 bases and J by 10 bases. The CDR3 extends over 16 amino acids. CDR1 and CDR2 from the germline V gene are MNHEY and SVGEGT. The CDR3 reads CASSPLPGLAGGEQFF. The CDR3 DNA sequence: TGTGCCAGCAGCCCCCTCCCGGGACTAGCGGGTGGAGAGCAGTTCTTC.

This clonotype was seen at least ten times. The chain recombines TRBV7-9 with TRBJ2-7; weak D call: TRBD2 (5 bases). V lost 5 bases to trimming and J lost 1 base, with 6 bases between them. The CDR3 contains 12 residues. CDR1 is SEHNR and CDR2 is FQNEAQ in the germline V gene (reference sequence). The CDR3 DNA is TGTGCCAGCAGCCGAGGGTCCTACGAGCAGTACTTC. It translates to CASSRGSYEQYF.

In this sample, this clonotype turned up many times. The rearrangement joins TRBV4-3 to TRBJ2-5; D is ambiguous. V was clipped by 1 base and J by 2 bases, with 5 bases between them. The CDR3 contains 13 residues. CDR1 is LGHNA, CDR2 YSLEER, per germline. The CDR3 DNA reads as TGCGCCAGCAGCCAAGTACGACAAGAGACCCAGTACTTC. This translates into CASSQVRQETQYF.

The rearrangement joins TRBV6-6 to TRBJ2-7; no definite D call. V lost 6 bases and J 3 bases, leaving 9 bases between the germline ends. This CDR3 is 12 amino acids long. Germline-derived CDR1 and CDR2 are MNHNY and SVGAGI (reference sequence). The CDR3 region is CASRVGYYEQYF. The CDR3 DNA reads TGTGCCAGCAGGGTGGGCTACTACGAGCAGTACTTC.

This clonotype was counted ten times or more. V usage is TRBV5-1 and J usage is TRBJ2-3; 9 bases align to TRBD1. V gave up 4 bases and J gave up 3 bases; unmatched junction bases: 3. Germline-derived CDR1 and CDR2 are SGHRS and YFSETQ. The CDR3 contains 14 residues. For the CDR3, the DNA is TGCGCCAGCAGCCGTGGACAGGGGACAGATACGCAGTATTTT. Amino acids: CASSRGQGTDTQYF. The whole variable domain, remainder taken from reference TRBV5-1 and TRBJ2-3, is KAGVTQTPRYLIKTRGQQVTLSCSPISGHRSVSWYQQTPGQGLQFLFEYFSETQRNKGNFPGRFSGRQFSNSRSEMNVSTLELGDSALYLCASSRGQGTDTQYFGPGTRLTVL.

The sample holds many counts of this clonotype. This sequence joins TRBV29-1 and TRBJ1-4; D is perhaps TRBD1 (6 bases). In germline, CDR1 is SQVTM, CDR2 ANQGSEA. The CDR3 runs 15 residues. The V and J ends lost 3 bases and 2 bases respectively, with 13 bases between them. The CDR3 DNA sequence: TGCAGCGTTGATTCAGGGGAAGGGACTAATGAAAAACTGTTTTTT. This translates into CSVDSGEGTNEKLFF.

This clonotype appeared many times. The chain joins TRBV4-2 to TRBJ2-1; D not certain. The CDR3 loop spans 15 amino acids. Trimming took 1 base from V and 0 from J, leaving 7 bases between them. Germline V CDR1 and CDR2: LGHNA, YNFKEQ. CDR3 DNA sequence: TGTGCCAGCAGCCAAGGCAAGAGCTCCTACAATGAGCAGTTCTTC. This encodes CASSQGKSSYNEQFF.

This clonotype was recorded many times. This sequence joins TRBV10-3 and TRBJ1-1; the match to TRBD1 covers 8 bases. Germline CDR1 ENHRY, CDR2 SYGVKD. The CDR3 spans 14 residues. The V and J ends lost 6 bases and 4 bases, in that order; junction bases with no gene match: 7. The CDR3 DNA sequence: TGTGCCATCAGCGTCGACAGGGGTGGCACTGAAGCTTTCTTT. Translating gives CAISVDRGGTEAFF.

The genes are TRBV5-4 and TRBJ2-3; the D gene is possibly TRBD2 (5 bases). V was clipped by 2 bases and J by 2 bases, with 9 bases between them. The CDR3 loop spans 14 amino acids. The germline V gene encodes CDR1 SGHNT and CDR2 YYREEE (reference sequence). As DNA, the CDR3 is TGTGCCAGCAGCTTCAATAGCGACACAGATACGCAGTATTTT. Translating gives CASSFNSDTDTQYF.

This clonotype has at least ten counts. The rearrangement links TRBV6-5 to TRBJ2-5, with D possibly matching TRBD1 (5 bases). Deletions cut 5 bases from V and 2 bases from J, with 15 bases between. Germline CDR1 MNHEY, CDR2 SVGAGI. The CDR3 is 15 amino acids. The CDR3 DNA reads TGTGCCAGCAGTACGGCCCAGTCAGGGCAAGAGACCCAGTACTTC. Translation gives CASSTAQSGQETQYF.

This clonotype was found many times. The gene calls are TRBV6-2 or TRBV6-3 and TRBJ2-4, with D perhaps TRBD1 (6 bases). Deletions cut 6 bases from V and 3 bases from J, with 12 bases between. Germline V lookup: CDR1 MNHEY, CDR2 SVGEGT. The CDR3 length is 14 residues. CDR3 sequence: CASRPTGFKNIQYF. DNA for the CDR3: TGTGCCAGCAGACCTACAGGGTTCAAAAACATTCAGTACTTC.

This clonotype has ten or more counts. Here the CDR3 DNA reads TGTGCCAGCAGCGCTCCAGGGGACAGCAATCAGCCCCAGCATTTT. This gives the protein CASSAPGDSNQPQHF. This chain connects TRBV6-2 or TRBV6-3 to TRBJ1-5; the D gene is possibly TRBD1 (6 bases). Germline V gene sequence: CDR1 MNHEY, CDR2 SVGEGT. V dropped 6 bases and J dropped 1 base, with 13 bases sitting between them. CDR3 length: 15 amino acids.

This clonotype was recorded at least ten times. The rearrangement links TRBV20-1 to TRBJ2-7, with D possibly matching TRBD1 (5 bases). CDR1 DFQATT and CDR2 SNEGSKA come from the germline V gene (reference sequence). Trimming took off 1 base at V and 5 bases at J, with 15 bases between the two ends. The CDR3 is 14 residues long. This CDR3 reads CSARGGRSRDEQYF. The CDR3 region has the DNA TGCAGTGCTAGAGGGGGCAGGAGCCGGGACGAGCAGTACTTC.

This clonotype occurred many times. The genes are TRBV28 and TRBJ1-4; D is undetermined. The germline CDR1 and CDR2 sequences are MDHEN and SYDVKM. V lost 3 bases and J 8 bases, leaving 13 bases between the germline ends. The CDR3 is 14 amino acids. The CDR3 loop is CASSFSGIREKLFF. In nucleotides, the CDR3 is TGTGCCAGCAGTTTCTCTGGAATTCGGGAAAAACTGTTTTTT.

The chain uses TRBV2 and TRBJ2-3; no reliable D call. The length of the CDR3 is 14 residues. Germline V gene data show CDR1 as SNHLY and CDR2 as FYNNEI. V was clipped by 4 bases and J by 0 bases, with 8 bases between them. CDR3 DNA: TGTGCCAGCAGTGTCGGATCTAGCACAGATACGCAGTATTTT. This codes for CASSVGSSTDTQYF.

There are many counts of this clonotype. The rearrangement links TRBV16 to TRBJ1-5; a weak D match, TRBD1 (5 bases). Germline V gene sequence: CDR1 KGHSY, CDR2 FQNENV. V gave up 5 bases and J gave up 5 bases, with 13 bases separating them. CDR3 length equals 14 residues. The DNA of the CDR3 is TGTGCCAGCAGCGGCATTGGGGGTGATCAGCCCCAGCATTTT. As protein: CASSGIGGDQPQHF.

This clonotype came up a few times. The CDR3 DNA follows: TGTGCCAGCAGTTCCCAGGGGATACCCCAGCATTTT. This codes for CASSSQGIPQHF. The chain employs TRBV28 and TRBJ1-5, with D perhaps TRBD1 (6 bases). V was clipped by 4 bases and J by 10 bases, with 11 bases between them. CDR1 is MDHEN and CDR2 is SYDVKM in the germline V gene. The CDR3 totals 12 residues.

This clonotype was seen many times. The chain joins TRBV14 to TRBJ2-3, with D unclear. CDR1 SGHDN and CDR2 FVKESK come from the germline V gene. V lost 4 bases to trimming and J lost 4 bases, with 6 bases between them. The CDR3 sequence is 12 residues long. CDR3 in DNA: TGTGCCAGCAGCCTCGAGGCAGATACGCAGTATTTT. Translating it yields CASSLEADTQYF.

This clonotype was found many times. The chain employs TRBV5-1 and TRBJ2-5; tentative D call: TRBD2 (5 bases). The V end was cut by 4 bases, the J end by 2 bases, with 12 bases between. CDR1 and CDR2 from the germline V gene are SGHRS and YFSETQ. The CDR3 sequence is 14 residues long. The CDR3 nucleotides read TGCGCCAGCAGCATCCGTGGGGAGCAAGAGACCCAGTACTTC. It specifies CASSIRGEQETQYF.

The table lists this clonotype with many counts. V is TRBV7-2 and J is TRBJ1-5; D is unresolved. Trimming stripped 2 bases from V and 3 bases from J, with 5 bases between. CDR3 length equals 13 residues. The germline CDR1 and CDR2 sequences are SGHTA and FQGNSA. In DNA form, the CDR3 reads TGTGCCAGCAGCTTATTGGTCAATCAGCCCCAGCATTTT. It yields the protein CASSLLVNQPQHF. Full variable domain (outside the CDR3, taken from reference TRBV7-2 and TRBJ1-5): GAGVSQSPSNKVTEKGKDVELRCDPISGHTALYWYRQSLGQGLEFLIYFQGNSAPDKSGLPSDRFSAERTGGSVSTLTIQRTQQEDSAVYLCASSLLVNQPQHFGDGTRLSIL.

This clonotype was seen more than once but under ten times. The rearrangement uses TRBV2 and TRBJ1-6; 8 bases are shared with TRBD1. CDR1 is SNHLY and CDR2 is FYNNEI in the germline V gene. The CDR3 has 15 amino acids. V shed 6 bases and J 9 bases; nucleotides not matched to a gene: 10. CDR3 in amino acids: CASRVKDREGSPLHF. DNA for the CDR3: TGTGCCAGCAGAGTAAAGGACAGGGAGGGTTCACCCCTCCACTTT.